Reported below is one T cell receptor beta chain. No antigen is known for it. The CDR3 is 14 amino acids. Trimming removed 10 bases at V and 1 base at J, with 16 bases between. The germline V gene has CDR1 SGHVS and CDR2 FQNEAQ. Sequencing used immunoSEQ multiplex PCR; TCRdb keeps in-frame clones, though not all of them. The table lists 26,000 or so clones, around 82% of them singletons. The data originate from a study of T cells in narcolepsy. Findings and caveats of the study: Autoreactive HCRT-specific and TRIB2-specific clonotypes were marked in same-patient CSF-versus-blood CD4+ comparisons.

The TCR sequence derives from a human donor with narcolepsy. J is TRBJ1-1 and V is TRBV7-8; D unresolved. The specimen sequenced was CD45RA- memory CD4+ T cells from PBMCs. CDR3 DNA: TGTGCCACCTCCCAAAGAATTCCGAACACTGAAGCTTTCTTT. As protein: CATSQRIPNTEAFF.